This T cell receptor (beta chain) came from a study of T cell responses to AZD1222 COVID-19 vaccine. With regard to this clone: The target antigen is unknown.

Study results and limitations: Females made up more of the donors, who were largely white British, and clonal diversity may have come out too low. Unmutated variant regions are reportedly the target of nearly half of TCRs that are spike-specific.

Sequencing was performed with immunoSEQ multiplex PCR; in TCRdb, only in-frame clones are kept and a portion is missing. The repertoire has under 170,000 clones, about 93% of them found once; the top ten carry around 1.3%. Per germline, CDR1 MNHEY and CDR2 SMNVEV (reference sequence). This CDR3 is 12 amino acids long. Trimming removed 6 bases from V and 8 bases from J, with 13 bases in between. This TCR was sampled from an adult in good health. The V and J genes are TRBV27 and TRBJ1-2; tentatively, D is TRBD1 (6 bases). Sample: peripheral blood, taken on day 0 of AZD1222 vaccination. The CDR3 reads CASRTPRGGYTF. CDR3 in DNA: TGTGCCAGCAGGACCCCCAGGGGCGGCTACACCTTC.